Listed below are T cell receptor beta chains from one sample, sequenced in a study of OX40 agonist ivuxolimab in advanced cancers. Measured with immunoSEQ multiplex PCR; TCRdb has only the in-frame clones, and not every one. The table records 100,000 or so clones, about nine tenths of them present only once. Sequenced material: CD4+ or CD8+ T cells sorted from blood, taken in a trial of the OX40 agonist ivuxolimab. The receptor set was obtained from an adult with an advanced solid tumor such as melanoma, head and neck, liver or kidney cancer. The CDR3 runs from the conserved cysteine through the conserved F or W. A D gene is named only where the DNA matches it firmly. A clone size is listed for some rows: how often the clone was seen (once, few, many), or a class if it is expanded.

d_gene: NA; j_gene: TRBJ1-3; v_gene: TRBV2; abundance: once; CDR3nt: TGTGCCAGCAGTCTGGGGCCATGGGCCCCTGGAAACACCATATATTTT; CDR3aa: CASSLGPWAPGNTIYF
d_gene: TRBD2; j_gene: TRBJ2-5; v_gene: TRBV7-2; abundance: NA; CDR3nt: TGTGCCAGCAGCGTAGACTCTAGCGGGAGATTTGAGACCCAGTACTTC; CDR3aa: CASSVDSSGRFETQYF
d_gene: TRBD2; j_gene: TRBJ2-2; v_gene: TRBV11-3; abundance: NA; CDR3nt: TGTGCCAGCAGCTCTCTAGCGGGAGGGTTCCCCGGGGAGCTGTTTTTT; CDR3aa: CASSSLAGGFPGELFF
d_gene: NA; j_gene: TRBJ2-7; v_gene: TRBV2; abundance: NA; CDR3nt: TGTGCCAGCAGTTACATTCTAGGATACGAGCAGTACTTC; CDR3aa: CASSYILGYEQYF
d_gene: NA; j_gene: TRBJ1-6; v_gene: TRBV28; abundance: NA; CDR3nt: TGTGCCAGCAGTTTACTTCAGACCGTCCTCCACTTT; CDR3aa: CASSLLQTVLHF
d_gene: TRBD1; j_gene: TRBJ2-2; v_gene: TRBV9; abundance: once; CDR3nt: TGTGCCAGCAGCAAAGACAGGGACACCGGGGAGCTGTTTTTT; CDR3aa: CASSKDRDTGELFF
d_gene: NA; j_gene: TRBJ2-1; v_gene: TRBV5-1; abundance: NA; CDR3nt: TGCGCCAGCAGCTATACTAGCAATGAGCAGTTCTTC; CDR3aa: CASSYTSNEQFF
d_gene: NA; j_gene: TRBJ1-1; v_gene: TRBV15; abundance: NA; CDR3nt: TGTGCCACCAGCAGAGTCGGGATGAACGGTGAAGCTTTCTTT; CDR3aa: CATSRVGMNGEAFF
d_gene: NA; j_gene: TRBJ2-4; v_gene: TRBV5-1; abundance: NA; CDR3nt: TGCGCCAGCAGCTTGGGGGTGGACAGAGCCAAAAACATTCAGTACTTC; CDR3aa: CASSLGVDRAKNIQYF
d_gene: NA; j_gene: TRBJ2-5; v_gene: TRBV6-5; abundance: NA; CDR3nt: TGTGCCAGCAGGGGGACGGAGCAAGAGACCCAGTACTTC; CDR3aa: CASRGTEQETQYF
d_gene: NA; j_gene: TRBJ1-5; v_gene: TRBV11-2; abundance: NA; CDR3nt: TGTGCCAGCAGCTTAGAGGGGTTTCAGCCCCAGCATTTT; CDR3aa: CASSLEGFQPQHF
d_gene: TRBD1; j_gene: TRBJ2-7; v_gene: TRBV27; abundance: NA; CDR3nt: TGTGCCAGCAGTTTAGGGGACAGCACCTACGAGCAGTACTTC; CDR3aa: CASSLGDSTYEQYF
d_gene: NA; j_gene: TRBJ2-1; v_gene: TRBV7-2; abundance: NA; CDR3nt: TGTGCCAGCAGCTTAAGCAGAAGCTCCTACAATGAGCAGTTCTTC; CDR3aa: CASSLSRSSYNEQFF
d_gene: NA; j_gene: TRBJ2-7; v_gene: TRBV11-3; abundance: NA; CDR3nt: TGTGCCAGCAGCTTCGGGGACAACCACGAGCAGTACTTC; CDR3aa: CASSFGDNHEQYF
d_gene: TRBD2; j_gene: TRBJ2-1; v_gene: TRBV28; abundance: NA; CDR3nt: TGTGCCAGCAGTCCCCGACTAGCGGGAGGGCCTAATGAGCAGTTCTTC; CDR3aa: CASSPRLAGGPNEQFF
d_gene: NA; j_gene: TRBJ2-5; v_gene: TRBV18; abundance: few; CDR3nt: TGTGCCAGCTCACCACGATCGGGGTCCCAAGAGACCCAGTACTTC; CDR3aa: CASSPRSGSQETQYF
d_gene: NA; j_gene: TRBJ2-3; v_gene: TRBV7-8; abundance: NA; CDR3nt: TGTGCCAGCAGCTTAGGTGGAACAGATACGCAGTATTTT; CDR3aa: CASSLGGTDTQYF
d_gene: NA; j_gene: TRBJ2-1; v_gene: TRBV7-2; abundance: NA; CDR3nt: TGTGCCAGCAGCCGGGTAGCGGAGGGCCGGGGTCGGGGTGAGCAGTTCTTC; CDR3aa: CASSRVAEGRGRGEQFF
d_gene: TRBD2; j_gene: TRBJ2-2; v_gene: TRBV7-9; abundance: once; CDR3nt: TGTGCCAGCAGCTTAGTAGCGGGAGGCACCGGGGAGCTGTTTTTT; CDR3aa: CASSLVAGGTGELFF
d_gene: TRBD2; j_gene: TRBJ2-3; v_gene: TRBV11-2; abundance: NA; CDR3nt: TGTGCCAGCAGCCTTGGGACTAGCGGGAGTTTGGCAGATACGCAGTATTTT; CDR3aa: CASSLGTSGSLADTQYF
d_gene: TRBD1; j_gene: TRBJ2-7; v_gene: TRBV9; abundance: NA; CDR3nt: TGTGCCAGCAGCACGGGGGGACAGGGTCACCACGAGCAGTACTTC; CDR3aa: CASSTGGQGHHEQYF
d_gene: NA; j_gene: TRBJ1-2; v_gene: TRBV29-1; abundance: NA; CDR3nt: TGCAGCGTCGGGTCCTGGAGGGACTATGGCTACACCTTC; CDR3aa: CSVGSWRDYGYTF
d_gene: NA; j_gene: TRBJ2-7; v_gene: TRBV5-1; abundance: NA; CDR3nt: TGCGCCAGCAGCTTCTCTGGTAGGGAGCAGTACTTC; CDR3aa: CASSFSGREQYF
d_gene: TRBD2; j_gene: TRBJ2-3; v_gene: TRBV18; abundance: NA; CDR3nt: TGTGCCAGCCTGTCTGGGACTAGCGGGAGGACAGATACGCAGTATTTT; CDR3aa: CASLSGTSGRTDTQYF
d_gene: NA; j_gene: TRBJ2-2; v_gene: TRBV6-1; abundance: NA; CDR3nt: TGTGCCAGCAGTGAAAGCCCCGTCCCTGGGGAGCTGTTTTTT; CDR3aa: CASSESPVPGELFF
d_gene: NA; j_gene: TRBJ2-1; v_gene: TRBV19; abundance: once; CDR3nt: TGTGCCAGTAGTATTGAGACGGGAAGGGGTAATGAGCAGTTCTTC; CDR3aa: CASSIETGRGNEQFF
d_gene: NA; j_gene: TRBJ2-7; v_gene: TRBV2; abundance: NA; CDR3nt: TGTGCCAGCAGTGGGACCGAGAGCTCCTACGAGCAGTACTTC; CDR3aa: CASSGTESSYEQYF
d_gene: NA; j_gene: TRBJ1-6; v_gene: TRBV11-2; abundance: NA; CDR3nt: TGTGCCAGCAGCTTTAATGAGTACTCACCCCTCCACTTT; CDR3aa: CASSFNEYSPLHF
d_gene: NA; j_gene: TRBJ1-4; v_gene: TRBV18; abundance: NA; CDR3nt: TGTGCCAGCTCACCAGGAAGGGAGCGGAATGAAAAACTGTTTTTT; CDR3aa: CASSPGRERNEKLFF
d_gene: NA; j_gene: TRBJ2-1; v_gene: TRBV7-3; abundance: NA; CDR3nt: TGTGCCAGCAGTCTCTCCGGGGCCTCCTACAATGAGCAGTTCTTC; CDR3aa: CASSLSGASYNEQFF
d_gene: NA; j_gene: TRBJ2-7; v_gene: TRBV7-2; abundance: once; CDR3nt: TGTGCCAGCAGCTTAGTCCGGGGCGAGCAGTACTTC; CDR3aa: CASSLVRGEQYF
d_gene: NA; j_gene: TRBJ1-5; v_gene: TRBV28; abundance: NA; CDR3nt: TGTGCTTGTCAACGTCGGCAGGGTACCAATCAGCCCCAGCATTTT; CDR3aa: CACQRRQGTNQPQHF
d_gene: NA; j_gene: TRBJ1-1; v_gene: TRBV5-1; abundance: once; CDR3nt: TGCGCCAGCAGCGAACAGCCGAACACTGAAGCTTTCTTT; CDR3aa: CASSEQPNTEAFF
d_gene: TRBD1; j_gene: TRBJ1-1; v_gene: TRBV19; abundance: NA; CDR3nt: TGTGCCAGTAGTGCCGGACAGGGGTGGAACACTGAAGCTTTCTTT; CDR3aa: CASSAGQGWNTEAFF